This T cell receptor beta chain came from a study of blood T cell repertoires in COVID-19. Study background: The origin of the acute and convalescent COVID-19 samples was the United States, Italy and Spain. PBMCs, B-cell-depleted T cells, or T cells were the source of the cDNA or gDNA that made up the material.

In the source study's methods: How many nucleated cells were present was estimated from reference gene primer amplification. Libraries were prepared by immunoSEQ multiplex PCR; TCRdb keeps only in-frame clonotypes and omits some of them. D and trimming were read from the DNA, whereas the V and J calls and clone size are those reported in that table. The sample comprises 250,000 to 350,000 clones, about 90% of which are singletons, and less than 3.5% rests with the top ten. The J segment lost 1 base and the V segment lost 4 bases, leaving 6 bases of the junction unmatched. The CDR3 loop spans 15 amino acids. Germline V gene data show CDR1 as MNHEY and CDR2 as SVGAGI.

The V call is TRBV6-5, the J call TRBJ1-1; TRBD1 matches at 7 bases. This receptor was identified in a woman aged 25 to 39 with COVID-19, enrolled during active disease. Sequencing was done on a sample of peripheral blood. The CDR3 loop reads CASSSTGDRNTEAFF. For the CDR3, the DNA is TGTGCCAGCAGTTCTACAGGGGATCGGAACACTGAAGCTTTCTTT.